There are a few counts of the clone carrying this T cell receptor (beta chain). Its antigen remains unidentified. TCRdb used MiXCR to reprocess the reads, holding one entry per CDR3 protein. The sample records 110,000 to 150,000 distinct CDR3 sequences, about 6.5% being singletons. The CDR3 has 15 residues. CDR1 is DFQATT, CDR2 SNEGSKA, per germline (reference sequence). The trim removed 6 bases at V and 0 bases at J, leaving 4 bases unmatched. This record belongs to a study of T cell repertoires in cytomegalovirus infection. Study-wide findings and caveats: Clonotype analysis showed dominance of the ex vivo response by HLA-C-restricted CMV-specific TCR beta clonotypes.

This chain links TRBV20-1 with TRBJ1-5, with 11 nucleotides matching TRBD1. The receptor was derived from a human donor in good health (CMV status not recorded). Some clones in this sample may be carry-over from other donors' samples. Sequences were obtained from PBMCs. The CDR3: CSAGTGGFSNQPQHF. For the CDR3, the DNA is TGCAGTGCCGGGACAGGGGGTTTTAGCAATCAGCCCCAGCATTTT.